This T cell receptor (beta chain) was documented in a study of CD8 T cells in Susac syndrome. When the RNA was reverse transcribed, random hexamers were used with an input of roughly 0.45 to 1 ug. In TCRdb, the immunoSEQ multiplex PCR reads were re-called with MiXCR into one record per CDR3 protein. The data contain some 300,000 distinct CDR3 sequences, 70% to 90% of them singletons. V was clipped by 5 bases and J by 1 base; unmatched bases: 3. The germline CDR1 and CDR2 sequences are SGHTA and FQGNSA. The CDR3 totals 15 residues. The TCR sequence derives from a human donor with multiple sclerosis. This chain links TRBV7-2 with TRBJ2-5; 11 bases map to TRBD2. The sequencing input was CD8+ T cells from PBMCs. CDR3 DNA: TGTGCCAGCAGCGTAGGACTAGCGGGCCAAGAGACCCAGTACTTC. Its translation is CASSVGLAGQETQYF.